A single sample gave rise to the 30 T cell receptor beta chains below, sequenced in a study of blood T cell repertoires in COVID-19. Measured with immunoSEQ multiplex PCR; TCRdb has only the in-frame clones, and not every one. The sample has some 50,000 clones; around 85% are singletons. The sample was peripheral blood. The receptor set was obtained from a woman in her seventies with active COVID-19.

This chain links TRBV24-1 with TRBJ1-1; D not certain. Germline lookup yields CDR1 KGHDR and CDR2 SFDVKD. Trimming cost V 9 bases and J 3 bases, with 7 bases left between them. The CDR3 has 11 amino acids. The CDR3 sequence is CATRRDTEAFF. The CDR3 DNA follows: TGTGCCACCCGGAGAGACACTGAAGCTTTCTTT.

The chain is built from TRBV4-2 and TRBJ1-1; D perhaps matches TRBD1 (5 bases). The CDR3 consists of 14 residues. Trimming removed 6 bases at V and 6 bases at J, with 17 bases between. Per germline, CDR1 LGHNA and CDR2 YNFKEQ. The CDR3 here is CASRNPGSAPEAFF. The DNA of the CDR3 is TGTGCCAGCAGGAACCCAGGGTCGGCCCCTGAAGCTTTCTTT.

The rearrangement uses TRBV2 and TRBJ1-1; D is undetermined. Germline CDR1 and CDR2: SNHLY and FYNNEI. The CDR3 has 15 residues. Deletions cut 6 bases from V and 7 bases from J, with 21 bases between. The CDR3 here is CASRTTRDLSGEAFF. The CDR3 DNA sequence: TGTGCCAGCAGGACTACAAGAGACTTGTCGGGTGAAGCTTTCTTT.

The chain combines TRBV10-1 with TRBJ1-6; 7 bases are a match to TRBD1. This CDR3 is built from 13 residues. The germline gives CDR1 WNHNN, CDR2 SYGVQD (reference sequence). J gave up 8 bases and V 7 bases, and 5 bases lay outside the gene matches. CDR3 sequence (DNA): TGCGCCAGCAAGGGACAGTGGGATTCACCCCTCCACTTT. Translated, it gives CASKGQWDSPLHF.

In this sample, this clone turned up once. The chain combines TRBV5-5 with TRBJ1-1; no definite D call. Germline V gene sequence: CDR1 SGHKS, CDR2 YYEKEE (reference sequence). This CDR3 region has 13 residues. V was pared by 2 bases and J by 4 bases, with 9 bases between. Here the CDR3 DNA reads TGTGCCAGCAGCTTCGGGGTGAGCACTGAAGCTTTCTTT. It yields the protein CASSFGVSTEAFF.

The chain couples TRBV6-6 to TRBJ1-5; TRBD1 agrees at 8 bases. CDR3 length equals 16 residues. With V trimmed by 10 bases and J by 5 bases, 16 bases remained unmatched. Germline-derived CDR1 and CDR2 are MNHNY and SVGAGI (reference sequence). The CDR3 sequence is CATAKPGQGADQPQHF. In nucleotides, the CDR3 is TGTGCCACCGCAAAGCCGGGGCAGGGGGCGGATCAGCCCCAGCATTTT.

The genes are TRBV6-6 and TRBJ2-3; 7 nucleotides match TRBD1. The V segment lost 5 bases and the J segment 1 base; nucleotides outside the gene matches: 6. The CDR3 is made up of 15 amino acids. Per the germline V gene, CDR1 is MNHNY and CDR2 is SVGAGI (reference sequence). CDR3 in amino acids: CASSPRGRGTDTQYF. CDR3 nucleotide sequence: TGTGCCAGCAGTCCGAGGGGGCGCGGCACAGATACGCAGTATTTT.

In this sample, this clone turned up once. The gene calls are TRBV27 and TRBJ1-4; D possibly corresponds to TRBD1 (5 bases). CDR3 length: 15 residues. Germline V gene lookup returns CDR1 MNHEY and CDR2 SMNVEV (reference sequence). Trimming removed 7 bases at V and 9 bases at J, with 21 bases between. The CDR3 spells CASTPLGQVGKKLFF. CDR3 sequence (DNA): TGTGCCAGCACCCCACTGGGGCAGGTGGGGAAAAAACTGTTTTTT.

The V call is TRBV28, the J call TRBJ2-5, with 9 nucleotides matching TRBD2. Trimming removed 3 bases from V and 2 bases from J; junction bases left unmatched: 4. Germline CDR1 is MDHEN and CDR2 is SYDVKM. The CDR3 runs to 15 residues. The CDR3 loop is CASSFGLAKQETQYF. The DNA for the CDR3 is TGTGCCAGCAGTTTCGGACTAGCGAAACAAGAGACCCAGTACTTC. The whole variable domain, remainder taken from reference TRBV28 and TRBJ2-5, is DVKVTQSSRYLVKRTGEKVFLECVQDMDHENMFWYRQDPGLGLRLIYFSYDVKMKEKGDIPEGYSVSREKKERFSLILESASTNQTSMYLCASSFGLAKQETQYFGPGTRLLVL.

This chain joins TRBV6-5 and TRBJ1-1, with D possibly matching TRBD1 (6 bases). V dropped 5 bases and J dropped 5 bases, with 18 bases sitting between them. The germline gives CDR1 MNHEY, CDR2 SVGAGI. The CDR3 extends over 15 amino acids. CDR3 loop: CASSPPTGRGTEAFF. In DNA, the CDR3 is TGTGCCAGCAGTCCCCCCACAGGGAGAGGGACTGAAGCTTTCTTT.

This sequence joins TRBV7-3 and TRBJ1-1; D gene ambiguous. The CDR3 is 14 residues long. CDR1 is SGHTA, CDR2 FQGTGA, per germline. V lost 5 bases and J 1 base, leaving 11 bases between the germline ends. CDR3 protein: CASSPAGQNTEAFF. The CDR3 DNA reads as TGTGCCAGCAGCCCGGCTGGGCAGAACACTGAAGCTTTCTTT.

The chain carries TRBV7-9 and TRBJ1-6; 11 bases fit TRBD1. Unmatched junction bases numbered 6, after V lost 5 bases and J lost 9 bases. CDR3 length: 15 residues. Germline CDR1 is SEHNR and CDR2 is FQNEAQ (reference sequence). The CDR3 sequence: CASSPGTGGLSPLHF. The CDR3 DNA reads TGTGCCAGCAGCCCGGGGACAGGGGGGCTTTCACCCCTCCACTTT.

In this sample, this clone turned up once. The chain links TRBV6-2 or TRBV6-3 to TRBJ2-7; TRBD2 matches at 9 bases. The CDR3 is 16 residues long. Germline values: CDR1 MNHEY, CDR2 SVGEGT. Trimming cost V 3 bases and J 2 bases; bases outside gene matches: 8. The CDR3 bases are TGTGCCAGCAGTTATAACTTAGCGGGAGAGGCCTACGAGCAGTACTTC. It codes for CASSYNLAGEAYEQYF.

CDR3 DNA: TGTGCCAGCACCCTCGGAGTAGGGGCGAATTCACCCCTCCACTTT. Protein product: CASTLGVGANSPLHF. The J gene is TRBJ1-6, the V gene TRBV28, with D possibly being TRBD1 (5 bases). Germline CDR1 reads MDHEN; CDR2 reads SYDVKM. The CDR3 runs to 15 residues. The V and J ends lost 7 bases and 7 bases respectively, with 17 bases between them.

The V call is TRBV28, the J call TRBJ2-3; possibly TRBD2 for D (6 bases). This CDR3 spans 16 amino acids. Germline CDR1 and CDR2: MDHEN and SYDVKM. The V gene lost 4 bases and the J gene lost 5 bases, with 19 bases spanning the gap. CDR3 protein: CASSSLDGEVGDTQYF. DNA of the CDR3: TGTGCCAGCAGTTCCCTCGACGGGGAGGTGGGAGATACGCAGTATTTT. The variable domain in full, with the rest retrieved from reference TRBV28 and TRBJ2-3, is DVKVTQSSRYLVKRTGEKVFLECVQDMDHENMFWYRQDPGLGLRLIYFSYDVKMKEKGDIPEGYSVSREKKERFSLILESASTNQTSMYLCASSSLDGEVGDTQYFGPGTRLTVL.

This clone was seen more than once but under ten times. The V call is TRBV11-2, the J call TRBJ1-1; D is unresolved. Trimming cost V 1 base and J 4 bases, with 7 bases left between them. CDR1 SGHAT and CDR2 FQNNGV come from the germline V gene. The CDR3 has 13 amino acids. CDR3 sequence (DNA): TGTGCCAGCAGCTTAGCGCCGGGCACTGAAGCTTTCTTT. This encodes CASSLAPGTEAFF.

This clone was observed a single time. This chain uses TRBV4-2 with TRBJ2-7; TRBD1 agrees at 10 bases. This CDR3 has 15 amino acids. Looked up from germline, CDR1 is LGHNA and CDR2 is YNFKEQ. Trimming cost V 4 bases and J 1 base; bases outside gene matches: 4. CDR3 nucleotide sequence: TGTGCCAGCAGCCGAGACAGGGGGCAATCCTACGAGCAGTACTTC. Its protein product is CASSRDRGQSYEQYF.

The V call is TRBV7-9, the J call TRBJ2-1, with D unclear. The germline V and J ends were trimmed by 5 bases and 5 bases, with 16 bases remaining between them. Per germline, CDR1 SEHNR and CDR2 FQNEAQ (reference sequence). This CDR3 comprises 15 residues. The CDR3 here is CASSAVETGNNEQFF. The CDR3, as DNA: TGTGCCAGCAGCGCCGTTGAGACTGGCAACAATGAGCAGTTCTTC.

The CDR3 protein is CASSLSGQGTYEQYF. CDR3 coding DNA: TGTGCCAGCAGTTTGTCAGGGCAGGGGACCTACGAGCAGTACTTC. V gene TRBV28 combines with J gene TRBJ2-7; maybe TRBD1 (6 bases). Trimming stripped 3 bases from V and 2 bases from J, with 14 bases between. Germline V gene lookup returns CDR1 MDHEN and CDR2 SYDVKM. The CDR3 sequence is 15 residues long.

V is TRBV5-4 and J is TRBJ2-1, with 14 nucleotides matching TRBD2. The CDR3 runs 15 residues. Germline trimming cut 3 bases from V and 6 bases from J; bases unmatched to any gene: 2. Germline V gene sequence: CDR1 SGHNT, CDR2 YYREEE (reference sequence). In DNA, the CDR3 is TGTGCCAGCAGCTACGGACTAGCGGGAGGCAATGAGCAGTTCTTC. It encodes CASSYGLAGGNEQFF.

V gene TRBV6-6 combines with J gene TRBJ2-5; TRBD1 matches 7 bases. Unmatched junction bases numbered 6, after V lost 0 bases and J lost 2 bases. This CDR3 region has 16 residues. In germline, CDR1 is MNHNY, CDR2 SVGAGI (reference sequence). CDR3 amino acids: CASSYSDRRRQETQYF. CDR3 in DNA: TGTGCCAGCAGTTACTCGGACAGGCGAAGACAAGAGACCCAGTACTTC.

The chain employs TRBV19 and TRBJ2-1; 9 nucleotides match TRBD2. Per germline, CDR1 LNHDA and CDR2 SQIVND (reference sequence). V shed 3 bases, J shed 10 bases, and the junction held 7 bases outside the gene matches. The CDR3 extends over 14 amino acids. The CDR3 bases are TGTGCCAGTAGTATCCAGCGGGAGGACTACGAGCAGTTCTTC. It specifies CASSIQREDYEQFF.

This chain uses TRBV5-6 with TRBJ1-4, with D perhaps matching TRBD1 (6 bases). Per germline, CDR1 SGHDT and CDR2 YYEEEE. The CDR3 consists of 14 residues. Deletions cut 2 bases from V and 5 bases from J, with 10 bases between. CDR3 sequence reads: CASSLTGLNEKLFF. DNA for the CDR3: TGTGCCAGCAGCTTAACAGGGCTCAATGAAAAACTGTTTTTT.

The rearrangement links TRBV10-1 to TRBJ2-4; a possible D gene is TRBD1 (6 bases). The germline gives CDR1 WNHNN, CDR2 SYGVQD (reference sequence). Trimming left V 3 bases short and J 5 bases short, with 11 bases between. The CDR3 runs 14 residues. CDR3 coding DNA: TGCGCCAGCAGTGAAGGGACATCGGAAAACATTCAGTACTTC. This encodes CASSEGTSENIQYF.

V is TRBV5-1 and J is TRBJ1-1; 9 bases are shared with TRBD1. CDR3 size: 16 residues. Trimming removed 1 base from V and 1 base from J; junction bases left unmatched: 5. Looked up from germline, CDR1 is SGHRS and CDR2 is YFSETQ. The CDR3 DNA follows: TGCGCCAGCAGCTTGACAGGGGGCAGCCGGAACACTGAAGCTTTCTTT. Translated, it gives CASSLTGGSRNTEAFF.

V and J are TRBV7-2 and TRBJ2-5, with D maybe TRBD2 (5 bases). Germline loops: CDR1 SGHTA, CDR2 FQGNSA. The CDR3 is 13 residues long. V lost 6 bases to trimming and J lost 5 bases, with 13 bases between them. CDR3 sequence reads: CASSILSGETQYF. As DNA, the CDR3 is TGTGCCAGCAGTATCCTATCGGGGGAGACCCAGTACTTC.

The V and J genes are TRBV28 and TRBJ2-1; 9 bases fit TRBD2. Trimming at V came to 3 bases and at J to 7 bases, leaving 7 bases not matched to a gene. CDR3 length: 15 amino acids. In germline, CDR1 is MDHEN, CDR2 SYDVKM. Here the CDR3 DNA reads TGTGCCAGCAGTTTGCTGGCGGGAGGGCCGAATGAGCAGTTCTTC. This sequence encodes CASSLLAGGPNEQFF.

The chain combines TRBV15 with TRBJ2-7; the D gene is possibly TRBD2 (5 bases). The V end lost 2 bases, the J end lost 6 bases, and 11 bases lay between the germline ends. Germline V CDR1 and CDR2: LNHNV, YYDKDF (reference sequence). This CDR3 has 13 amino acids. The CDR3 sequence is CATSRSPEGEQYF. For the CDR3, the DNA is TGTGCCACCAGCAGATCCCCTGAGGGCGAGCAGTACTTC.

The V and J genes are TRBV28 and TRBJ2-7; 7 bases line up with TRBD1. Trimming removed 4 bases from V and 4 bases from J; junction bases left unmatched: 10. The CDR3 has 15 amino acids. Germline V gives CDR1 MDHEN, CDR2 SYDVKM. The CDR3 here is CASSSLTGFGYEQYF. The CDR3 region has the DNA TGTGCCAGCAGTTCACTGACAGGGTTTGGTTACGAGCAGTACTTC.

The V call is TRBV29-1, the J call TRBJ2-3; possibly TRBD2 for D (6 bases). V lost 7 bases to trimming and J lost 6 bases, with 17 bases between them. The CDR3 is made up of 13 amino acids. Germline lookup yields CDR1 SQVTM and CDR2 ANQGSEA. CDR3 protein: CSGGGGPRDTQYF. The CDR3 coding sequence is TGCAGCGGAGGAGGAGGGCCACGGGATACGCAGTATTTT.